This paragraph reports one T cell receptor beta chain. The data were obtained in a study of CD8 T cells in Susac syndrome. Reverse transcription of 0.5 to 1 ug RNA was carried out with random hexamers. TCRdb processed the immunoSEQ multiplex PCR reads anew with MiXCR; each CDR3 protein has one entry. Of around 170,000 distinct CDR3 sequences listed, approximately 94% are singletons. This CDR3 contains 12 residues. Trimming cost V 5 bases and J 4 bases, with 8 bases left between them. Negative isolation yielded CD8+ and CD4+ T cells; FACS enriched TEMRA cells. The genes are TRBV12-3 or TRBV12-4 and TRBJ1-2, with D perhaps TRBD1 (6 bases). What was sequenced was CD4+ T cells from PBMCs. The TCR was taken from a human donor with Susac syndrome. The CDR3: CASSGTTYGYTF. The CDR3 DNA reads as TGTGCCAGCAGTGGGACAACCTATGGCTACACCTTC.